This record concerns one TCR beta chain sequence. The data stem from a study of T cells in Graves' hyperthyroidism and ophthalmopathy. Amplification of TCR beta CDR3 regions was performed using RNA transcripts as template. Using the HTBI primer set, a first-round RT-PCR was run on the TCR CDR3. MiXCR, run by TCRdb on the multiplex PCR reads, gives a single entry per CDR3 protein. The sample has hundreds of thousands of distinct CDR3 sequences; about 43% are singletons. The CDR3 length is 14 residues. The ends were cut back, 4 bases at V and 6 bases at J, with 16 bases in the middle. Germline loops: CDR1 MGHRA, CDR2 YSYEKL.

Sequencing was performed on peripheral blood or thyroid tissue (not recorded which). The chain couples TRBV4-1 to TRBJ2-7, with D possibly matching TRBD2 (6 bases). This TCR derives from a woman aged 18-29 years with Graves' hyperthyroidism. CDR3 nucleotides: TGCGCCAGCAGCCTACTCGGGGGAGTTCCCGAGCAGTACTTC. This translates into CASSLLGGVPEQYF.